This record covers a single T cell receptor (beta chain). The data were taken from a study of memory CD4+ T cells and cytomegalovirus serostatus. Single viable CD3+CD4+CD8-CD45RO+ cells were sorted as the memory CD4+ T cells. Sequenced by immunoSEQ multiplex PCR; TCRdb stores in-frame clones only, minus some. The sample lists around 57,000 clones, around 80% occurring once. The receptor comes from an adult in good health and CMV-seronegative. Some clones in this sample may be carry-over from other donors' samples. What was sequenced was memory CD4+ T cells from blood.

The DNA of the CDR3 is TGTGCCAGCAGCCCATCAGGAGCTAACTATGGCTACACCTTC. Its translation: CASSPSGANYGYTF. The chain is built from TRBV6-1 and TRBJ1-2; D is unclear. The V and J ends lost 6 bases and 0 bases respectively, with 11 bases between them. CDR1 and CDR2 from the germline V gene are MNHNS and SASEGT. This CDR3 contains 14 residues.